This entry lists 23 T cell receptor beta chains sequenced from one sample in a study of blood T cell repertoires in COVID-19. Sequenced by immunoSEQ multiplex PCR; TCRdb stores in-frame clones only, minus some. The table shows fewer than 350,000 clones, with roughly nine tenths occurring only once. Sequenced sample: peripheral blood. The origin of the receptors is a woman aged 30 to 39 with COVID-19, enrolled during active disease.

The J gene is TRBJ1-2, the V gene TRBV19; D is ambiguous. Germline V gene lookup returns CDR1 LNHDA and CDR2 SQIVND (reference sequence). The V end lost 9 bases, the J end lost 7 bases, and 24 bases lay between the germline ends. The length of the CDR3 is 15 residues. CDR3 nucleotides: TGTGCCAGCTCCTTCCCGGTTGACACCCTGGGTGGCTACACCTTC. As protein: CASSFPVDTLGGYTF.

This clone was picked up a small number of times. The chain uses TRBV4-1 and TRBJ2-7, with 7 bases identical to TRBD1. The germline V gene has CDR1 MGHRA and CDR2 YSYEKL. The CDR3 has 16 residues. J was trimmed by 4 bases and V by 1 base; bases with no gene match: 10. The CDR3 is CASSQGRQGMAYEQYF. The CDR3, as DNA: TGCGCCAGCAGCCAAGGAAGACAGGGAATGGCGTACGAGCAGTACTTC.

This chain links TRBV6-5 with TRBJ2-1, with D possibly TRBD2 on 6 matching bases. The CDR3 loop spans 13 amino acids. V was pared by 8 bases and J by 2 bases, with 10 bases between. Germline V gene sequence: CDR1 MNHEY, CDR2 SVGAGI. CDR3 region: CASGWGAYNEQFF. The CDR3, as DNA: TGTGCCAGCGGGTGGGGGGCCTACAATGAGCAGTTCTTC.

This sequence joins TRBV5-1 and TRBJ1-6; tentatively, D is TRBD1 (5 bases). The CDR3 is 18 amino acids. Germline CDR1 and CDR2: SGHRS and YFSETQ. V lost 4 bases and J 0 bases, leaving 17 bases between the germline ends. For the CDR3, the DNA is TGCGCCAGCAGCGCCAGACAGACGTCGAGCTCCTATAATTCACCCCTCCACTTT. Protein product: CASSARQTSSSYNSPLHF.

The V call is TRBV11-2, the J call TRBJ1-1; D not certain. This CDR3 has 16 residues. The germline V gene has CDR1 SGHAT and CDR2 FQNNGV. With 0 bases removed from V and 8 bases from J, the gap between germline ends came to 19 bases. CDR3: CASSLDMRVAGREAFF. In nucleotides, the CDR3 is TGTGCCAGCAGCTTAGATATGAGGGTTGCGGGTAGGGAAGCTTTCTTT.

This rearrangement joins TRBV7-9 to TRBJ2-7; maybe TRBD1 (6 bases). CDR3 length: 13 residues. Germline CDR1 SEHNR, CDR2 FQNEAQ (reference sequence). Between the trimmed V and J ends, which lost 1 base and 3 bases, there was a span of 7 bases. This CDR3 is CASSLGDNYEQYF. CDR3 coding DNA: TGTGCCAGCAGCTTAGGGGACAACTACGAGCAGTACTTC.

This chain joins TRBV5-1 and TRBJ2-1; possible D gene TRBD1, 6 bases. Germline CDR1 reads SGHRS; CDR2 reads YFSETQ. V lost 4 bases, J lost 6 bases, and 11 bases lay in between. CDR3 length equals 13 residues. The CDR3 region is CASSLGTPNEQFF. The CDR3 DNA reads TGCGCCAGCAGCCTGGGGACACCCAATGAGCAGTTCTTC.

The chain links TRBV7-8 to TRBJ1-1; D might be TRBD1 (6 bases). CDR1 is SGHVS, CDR2 FQNEAQ, per germline. Trimming stripped 3 bases from V and 0 bases from J, with 14 bases between. The CDR3 contains 16 residues. The CDR3 DNA is TGTGCCAGCAGCTTGGGGGCCATTAAGATGAACACTGAAGCTTTCTTT. This gives the protein CASSLGAIKMNTEAFF.

This clone was seen a single time. The chain joins TRBV2 to TRBJ2-2; D is uncertain. The CDR3 extends over 12 amino acids. V lost 6 bases to trimming and J lost 2 bases, with 4 bases between them. The germline gives CDR1 SNHLY, CDR2 FYNNEI. The CDR3 DNA sequence: TGTGCCAGCAGCTACAACACCGGGGAGCTGTTTTTT. This encodes CASSYNTGELFF.

The genes are TRBV4-2 and TRBJ2-3; 10 nucleotides line up with TRBD2. This CDR3 is built from 17 residues. Trimming removed 0 bases from V and 10 bases from J; junction bases left unmatched: 13. Per germline, CDR1 LGHNA and CDR2 YNFKEQ. This chain's CDR3 is CASSQESIASGGRAQYF. The CDR3 DNA reads TGTGCCAGCAGCCAAGAAAGTATTGCTAGCGGGGGCAGGGCGCAGTATTTT.

J is TRBJ2-5 and V is TRBV27; a weak D match, TRBD1 (5 bases). Trimming removed 2 bases from V and 1 base from J, with 17 bases in between. Germline loops: CDR1 MNHEY, CDR2 SMNVEV (reference sequence). The CDR3 is made up of 17 amino acids. CDR3 sequence: CASSLNQGGTFQETQYF. DNA of the CDR3: TGTGCCAGCAGTTTAAATCAGGGCGGCACCTTCCAAGAGACCCAGTACTTC.

The rearrangement uses TRBV5-1 and TRBJ2-3, with 9 positions matching TRBD2. From germline, CDR1 is SGHRS and CDR2 YFSETQ. V lost 0 bases and J lost 1; bases outside the gene matches: 9. CDR3 length: 18 residues. The CDR3 loop reads CASSLAPAGGLGTDTQYF. CDR3 in DNA: TGCGCCAGCAGCTTGGCCCCGGCGGGGGGGCTCGGCACAGATACGCAGTATTTT. The full variable domain, with the rest looked up from reference TRBV5-1 and TRBJ2-3, is KAGVTQTPRYLIKTRGQQVTLSCSPISGHRSVSWYQQTPGQGLQFLFEYFSETQRNKGNFPGRFSGRQFSNSRSEMNVSTLELGDSALYLCASSLAPAGGLGTDTQYFGPGTRLTVL.

This chain links TRBV25-1 with TRBJ2-6, with D unresolved. Germline V gene data show CDR1 as MGHDK and CDR2 as SYGVNS. The V and J ends lost 2 bases and 2 bases respectively, with 10 bases between them. The CDR3 sequence is 16 residues long. The CDR3 coding sequence is TGTGCCAGCAGTGAAGAGGAGTCCGCTGGGGCCAACGTCCTGACTTTC. Its protein is CASSEEESAGANVLTF.

V gene TRBV28 combines with J gene TRBJ2-3; 9 nucleotides match TRBD2. Germline CDR1 is MDHEN and CDR2 is SYDVKM. V lost 7 bases and J lost 2; bases outside the gene matches: 4. The CDR3 is made up of 14 amino acids. CDR3 sequence: CASNPGLATDTQYF. For the CDR3, the DNA is TGTGCCAGCAATCCGGGACTAGCCACAGATACGCAGTATTTT.

V usage is TRBV6-5 and J usage is TRBJ2-1, with D uncertain. Trimming stripped 8 bases from V and 7 bases from J, with 15 bases between. Germline values: CDR1 MNHEY, CDR2 SVGAGI. The CDR3 extends over 13 amino acids. CDR3 residues: CASLSPFLNEQFF. The CDR3 DNA follows: TGTGCCAGCCTTTCCCCCTTTTTGAATGAGCAGTTCTTC.

This chain links TRBV14 with TRBJ2-1, with a weak D call TRBD2 (6 bases). V lost 4 bases and J lost 5, with 9 bases in between. Germline V gene lookup returns CDR1 SGHDN and CDR2 FVKESK. The CDR3 is 13 residues long. CDR3 DNA sequence: TGTGCCAGCAGCCCCGGGACTCACAATGAGCAGTTCTTC. Protein: CASSPGTHNEQFF.

In its sample, this clone was seen once. The CDR3 DNA follows: TGTGCCAGCAGTTTAAGTGCCGGGGGAGGTCCCTACGAGCAGTACTTC. The encoded protein is CASSLSAGGGPYEQYF. The chain has TRBV27 and TRBJ2-7; the D gene is possibly TRBD2 (6 bases). Deletions cut 2 bases from V and 2 bases from J, with 16 bases between. Germline CDR1 is MNHEY and CDR2 is SMNVEV (reference sequence). There are 16 residues in the CDR3.

The chain links TRBV4-2 to TRBJ2-5; 9 nucleotides agree with TRBD2. The CDR3 spans 16 residues. V trimming: 1 base; J trimming: 4 bases; junction bases outside the gene matches: 7. Germline V CDR1 and CDR2: LGHNA, YNFKEQ. The CDR3 is CASSQGDSGGIETQYF. As DNA, the CDR3 is TGTGCCAGCAGCCAAGGAGATAGCGGGGGAATAGAGACCCAGTACTTC.

This clone is a singleton in its sample. This rearrangement joins TRBV9 to TRBJ1-2, with D unresolved. Germline CDR1 reads SGDLS; CDR2 reads YYNGEE. This CDR3 spans 12 amino acids. V lost 6 bases to trimming and J lost 8 bases, with 14 bases between them. The CDR3 region has the DNA TGTGCCAGCAACCGTAATACATGCGGCTACACCTTC. Its protein product is CASNRNTCGYTF.

The genes are TRBV5-4 and TRBJ1-2; maybe TRBD1 (5 bases). The CDR3 contains 14 residues. V lost 2 bases and J lost 5, with 13 bases in between. The V gene's germline CDR1 is SGHNT and CDR2 YYREEE (reference sequence). CDR3 in amino acids: CASSFKGGAYGYTF. The CDR3 DNA sequence: TGTGCCAGCAGCTTTAAGGGCGGGGCGTATGGCTACACCTTC.

The chain employs TRBV2 and TRBJ1-6; D is perhaps TRBD1 (5 bases). The V end was cut by 10 bases, the J end by 0 bases, with 13 bases between. The CDR3 sequence is 15 residues long. CDR1 is SNHLY, CDR2 FYNNEI, per germline. The CDR3 nucleotides are TGTGCCACCAAGACAGAGAGCTCCTATAATTCACCCCTCCACTTT. Translation gives CATKTESSYNSPLHF.

The chain couples TRBV5-6 to TRBJ2-3; the D gene is possibly TRBD2 (5 bases). V was clipped by 0 bases and J by 6 bases, with 5 bases between them. CDR1 is SGHDT and CDR2 is YYEEEE in the germline V gene. The CDR3 runs to 12 residues. The DNA for the CDR3 is TGTGCCAGCAGCTTGGGAGGGGATACGCAGTATTTT. As protein: CASSLGGDTQYF.

The rearrangement joins TRBV5-1 to TRBJ2-7; a weak D match, TRBD2 (6 bases). Trimming shortened V by 0 bases and J by 1 base, and 11 bases separated the two germline ends. This CDR3 spans 15 amino acids. Germline CDR1 and CDR2: SGHRS and YFSETQ. The CDR3 DNA is TGCGCCAGCAGCTTGGGGAGGGCCCGGTCCTACGAGCAGTACTTC. This translates into CASSLGRARSYEQYF.